The 28 T cell receptor beta chains listed next were all sequenced from one sample in a study of regulatory T cells in long-lasting Graves disease. Both iRepertoire HTBI primers and Arm-PCR of CDR3 regions were used to build the TCR beta libraries. TCRdb independently ran MiXCR on the multiplex PCR reads; one entry per CDR3 protein. The repertoire holds around 400,000 distinct CDR3 sequences, with approximately 15% as singletons. Sample time point: newly diagnosed GD, antithyroid drugs for less than 3 months. RNA isolated from PBMCs was used to make the TCR library. This sample was also put to use in a study of T cells in Graves' hyperthyroidism and ophthalmopathy.

The input for sequencing was peripheral blood mononuclear cells (PBMCs), taken at new diagnosis, from a patient treated with antithyroid drugs. The receptor set was obtained from a woman between 40 and 55 years old with Graves disease.

This clonotype showed up many times. The chain recombines TRBV6-2 or TRBV6-3 with TRBJ2-2; D call uncertain. From germline, CDR1 is MNHEY and CDR2 SVGEGT. The CDR3 is 13 amino acids. V was clipped by 2 bases and J by 4 bases, with 5 bases between them. The CDR3 loop is CASSYKSTGELFF. CDR3 sequence (DNA): TGTGCCAGCAGTTACAAGAGCACCGGGGAGCTGTTTTTT.

This clonotype was found once. This chain connects TRBV18 to TRBJ1-2, with D perhaps TRBD1 (5 bases). Germline loops: CDR1 KGHSH, CDR2 LQKENI. The ends were cut back, 3 bases at V and 2 bases at J, with 13 bases in the middle. This CDR3 has 15 amino acids. The CDR3 region is CASSPSERQNYGYTF. CDR3 coding DNA: TGTGCCAGCTCACCCTCAGAGAGACAGAACTATGGCTACACCTTC.

At least ten counts were recorded for this clonotype. The rearrangement uses TRBV7-8 and TRBJ1-3; D is possibly TRBD1 (5 bases). Germline CDR1 SGHVS, CDR2 FQNEAQ. The V and J ends lost 5 bases and 0 bases respectively, with 20 bases between them. This CDR3 comprises 18 residues. The CDR3 sequence: CASSPLDRAVVSGNTIYF. In DNA form, the CDR3 reads TGTGCCAGCAGCCCCCTTGACAGAGCTGTCGTCTCTGGAAACACCATATATTTT. Drawing the rest from reference TRBV7-8 and TRBJ1-3, the complete variable domain is GAGVSQSPRYKVAKRGQDVALRCDPISGHVSLFWYQQALGQGPEFLTYFQNEAQLDKSGLPSDRFFAERPEGSVSTLKIQRTQQEDSAVYLCASSPLDRAVVSGNTIYFGEGSWLTVV.

Only a few counts were recorded for this clonotype. V is TRBV27 and J is TRBJ2-2; no clear D. From germline, CDR1 is MNHEY and CDR2 SMNVEV (reference sequence). This CDR3 comprises 11 residues. Trimming shortened V by 10 bases and J by 6 bases, and 9 bases separated the two germline ends. Written as DNA, the CDR3 is TGTGCCACACAGCAGGCCGGGGAGCTGTTTTTT. This gives the protein CATQQAGELFF.

Ten or more counts support this clonotype. Written as DNA, the CDR3 is TGTGCCAGCAGTTTATGGACCACAGATACGCAGTATTTT. Encoded protein: CASSLWTTDTQYF. V and J are TRBV12-3 or TRBV12-4 and TRBJ2-3; D gene ambiguous. This CDR3 is 13 amino acids long. The ends were cut back, 2 bases at V and 2 bases at J, with 5 bases in the middle.

V and J are TRBV11-3 and TRBJ2-1; D is undetermined. Germline V lookup: CDR1 SGHNT, CDR2 YENEEA. The CDR3 is made up of 13 amino acids. V lost 5 bases to trimming and J lost 4 bases, with 9 bases between them. CDR3 coding DNA: TGTGCCAGCAGCAATGCGCGATACAATGAGCAGTTCTTC. This encodes CASSNARYNEQFF.

This clonotype appeared many times. In nucleotides, the CDR3 is TGTGCCAGCAGCGTAAGTGGGTCATCCATGAACACTGAAGCTTTCTTT. It translates to CASSVSGSSMNTEAFF. This rearrangement joins TRBV9 to TRBJ1-1; D call uncertain. The CDR3 extends over 16 amino acids. The germline gives CDR1 SGDLS, CDR2 YYNGEE. V shed 1 base and J shed 0 bases, with 13 bases lying between them.

V usage is TRBV5-5 and J usage is TRBJ1-2; possible D gene TRBD1, 6 bases. V lost 1 base and J lost 8, with 15 bases in between. The CDR3 loop spans 14 amino acids. The germline V gene encodes CDR1 SGHKS and CDR2 YYEKEE (reference sequence). As DNA, the CDR3 is TGTGCCAGCAGCTTGCGTGGGGGGCCGGGAGGCTACACCTTC. Protein product: CASSLRGGPGGYTF.

The V call is TRBV5-4, the J call TRBJ2-2, with D possibly TRBD1 on 6 matching bases. Per germline, CDR1 SGHNT and CDR2 YYREEE (reference sequence). The CDR3 runs to 14 residues. V lost 0 bases and J lost 4, with 7 bases in between. CDR3 bases: TGTGCCAGCAGCTTGGAACAGGGCACCGGGGAGCTGTTTTTT. Translated: CASSLEQGTGELFF.

This clonotype has a count of ten or more. The chain combines TRBV28 with TRBJ2-5; TRBD2 aligns across 12 bases. Germline trimming cut 5 bases from V and 1 base from J; bases unmatched to any gene: 5. The germline gives CDR1 MDHEN, CDR2 SYDVKM. The CDR3 runs to 16 residues. CDR3 protein: CASSPSLAGGQETQYF. The CDR3 DNA is TGTGCCAGCAGTCCCTCACTAGCGGGAGGCCAAGAGACCCAGTACTTC.

This rearrangement joins TRBV9 to TRBJ2-1; tentatively, D is TRBD2 (5 bases). V dropped 6 bases and J dropped 8 bases, with 15 bases sitting between them. CDR1 SGDLS and CDR2 YYNGEE come from the germline V gene. The CDR3 contains 13 residues. CDR3 nucleotides: TGTGCCAGCACCAGAGGGTCTCGGGATGAGCAGTTCTTC. Its translation: CASTRGSRDEQFF.

V and J are TRBV7-9 and TRBJ2-2; no clear D gene. This CDR3 has 14 amino acids. In germline, CDR1 is SEHNR, CDR2 FQNEAQ (reference sequence). Trimming took 3 bases from V and 6 from J, leaving 11 bases between them. CDR3 nucleotides: TGTGCCAGCAGCTTTAGGCAGCGCGCCGGGGAGCTGTTTTTT. Translation: CASSFRQRAGELFF.

At least ten counts were recorded for this clonotype. The chain uses TRBV9 and TRBJ2-5; 10 bases match TRBD2. The ends lost 0 bases at V and 2 bases at J; junction bases unmatched: 4. Germline-derived CDR1 and CDR2 are SGDLS and YYNGEE. CDR3 length: 16 residues. The chain's CDR3 is CASSVGTSGTQETQYF. For the CDR3, the DNA is TGTGCCAGCAGCGTAGGCACTAGCGGGACTCAAGAGACCCAGTACTTC.

Many counts were recorded for this clonotype. CDR3 loop: CASSLALTVRSRRNEQFF. CDR3 coding DNA: TGTGCCAGCAGCTTAGCCCTCACGGTCAGAAGTAGGCGCAATGAGCAGTTCTTC. The rearrangement uses TRBV13 and TRBJ2-1, with D uncertain. V was shortened by 1 base and J by 6 bases, with 22 bases between the two germline ends. Germline V lookup: CDR1 PRHDT, CDR2 FYEKMQ (reference sequence). The CDR3 totals 18 residues.

This clonotype was observed a single time. Possible read error: a much larger clone is one base away. Since no conserved phenylalanine or tryptophan closes the CDR3, a read error is the likely cause. V and J are TRBV6-1 and TRBJ2-3; D remains ambiguous. V lost 4 bases and J 3 bases, leaving 17 bases between the germline ends. CDR3 size: 16 residues. CDR1 is MNHNS and CDR2 is SASEGT in the germline V gene. The CDR3 is CASSASAALRTDTQYL. The DNA for the CDR3 is TGTGCCAGCAGTGCTTCGGCGGCCCTCCGGACAGATACGCAGTATCTT.

This clonotype was observed many times. The chain joins TRBV20-1 to TRBJ2-7; tentative D call: TRBD2 (5 bases). Trimming removed 0 bases at V and 1 base at J, with 13 bases between. The CDR3 sequence is 15 residues long. CDR1 is DFQATT and CDR2 is SNEGSKA in the germline V gene (reference sequence). Here the CDR3 DNA reads TGCAGTGCTAGAGATCGGAAAGGGAGTTCCTACGAGCAGTACTTC. Translated: CSARDRKGSSYEQYF.

The chain carries TRBV19 and TRBJ2-7; TRBD1 aligns across 9 bases. CDR1 LNHDA and CDR2 SQIVND come from the germline V gene (reference sequence). V was clipped by 5 bases and J by 6 bases; unmatched bases: 8. CDR3 length: 14 amino acids. The CDR3 DNA reads TGTGCCAGTAGTCCCCGGGACAGGGCCCCCGAGCAGTACTTC. Its translation: CASSPRDRAPEQYF.

This clonotype was counted a few times. V usage is TRBV7-3 and J usage is TRBJ2-1; 11 nucleotides match TRBD2. Germline CDR1 reads SGHTA; CDR2 reads FQGTGA. The CDR3 is 16 amino acids. J gave up 5 bases and V 4 bases, and 7 bases lay outside the gene matches. The CDR3 sequence is CASSSGRGLADNEQFF. CDR3 sequence (DNA): TGTGCCAGCAGCTCGGGACGGGGACTAGCGGACAATGAGCAGTTCTTC.

The chain links TRBV30 to TRBJ1-4, with 7 nucleotides matching TRBD1. The CDR3 is 15 amino acids. J gave up 8 bases and V 0 bases, and 9 bases lay outside the gene matches. Germline V lookup: CDR1 GTSNPN, CDR2 SVGIG (reference sequence). The CDR3 sequence is CAWSVLRRQGEKLFF. The CDR3, as DNA: TGTGCCTGGAGTGTACTCCGACGACAGGGAGAAAAACTGTTTTTT.

This clonotype was picked up many times. The CDR3 region is CASRTTRGANEKLFF. The CDR3 region has the DNA TGTGCCAGCAGGACTACGAGGGGAGCTAATGAAAAACTGTTTTTT. V gene TRBV12-3 or TRBV12-4 combines with J gene TRBJ1-4, with a weak D call TRBD1 (5 bases). Between the trimmed V and J ends, which lost 6 bases and 3 bases, there was a span of 14 bases. This CDR3 comprises 15 residues.

As to this clonotype: A far bigger clonotype differs at one base, so this is likely a read error. This chain uses TRBV7-9 with TRBJ1-2; no clear D. The CDR3 length is 13 residues. CDR1 is SEHNR, CDR2 FQNEAQ, per germline (reference sequence). The V and J ends lost 5 bases and 3 bases respectively, with 10 bases between them. CDR3 DNA sequence: TGTGCCAGCAGCACCCGGACGGACTATGGCTACACCTTC. Its protein is CASSTRTDYGYTF.

As regards this clonotype: One junction end does not reproduce the germline sequence, and a read error may be involved. The chain has TRBV20-1 and TRBJ2-7, with D perhaps TRBD1 (6 bases). The CDR3 consists of 14 residues. Looked up from germline, CDR1 is DFQATT and CDR2 is SNEGSKA (reference sequence). The CDR3 protein is CSARGTESSYERYF. CDR3 in DNA: TGCAGTGCTAGAGGGACAGAGAGCTCCTACGAGCGGTACTTC.

The J gene is TRBJ2-7, the V gene TRBV7-2; 8 nucleotides line up with TRBD2. Germline V gives CDR1 SGHTA, CDR2 FQGNSA. The CDR3 has 14 residues. V gave up 1 base and J gave up 5 bases; unmatched junction bases: 4. CDR3 in DNA: TGTGCCAGCAGCTTAGGCGGACTAGCTGACGAGCAGTACTTC. This translates into CASSLGGLADEQYF.

This clonotype was observed a handful of times. The rearrangement joins TRBV10-3 to TRBJ2-7; weak D call: TRBD1 (6 bases). Germline lookup yields CDR1 ENHRY and CDR2 SYGVKD. The CDR3 is 12 amino acids. Deletions cut 10 bases from V and 3 bases from J, with 13 bases between. The CDR3 nucleotides read TGTGCCAAGCCGGACAGTAGCTACGAGCAGTACTTC. This encodes CAKPDSSYEQYF.

The chain couples TRBV7-2 to TRBJ2-7; 7 bases map to TRBD1. With V trimmed by 5 bases and J by 2 bases, 12 bases remained unmatched. The CDR3 sequence is 16 residues long. In germline, CDR1 is SGHTA, CDR2 FQGNSA. The CDR3, as DNA: TGTGCCAGCAGCGCCGGACAGGTCCAGAGCCCCTACGAGCAGTACTTC. This gives the protein CASSAGQVQSPYEQYF.

The genes are TRBV6-1 and TRBJ1-1; D ambiguous. The CDR3 has 14 residues. CDR1 MNHNS and CDR2 SASEGT come from the germline V gene. The V end was cut by 6 bases, the J end by 1 base, with 12 bases between. CDR3 sequence (DNA): TGTGCCAGCAGCCCCATGAGGTCGAACACTGAAGCTTTCTTT. Translation: CASSPMRSNTEAFF.

Many counts were recorded for this clonotype. This sequence joins TRBV2 and TRBJ2-1; a possible D gene is TRBD2 (5 bases). CDR3 length equals 12 residues. Germline CDR1 and CDR2: SNHLY and FYNNEI. Deletions cut 2 bases from V and 10 bases from J, with 9 bases between. The CDR3 coding sequence is TGTGCCAGCAGTGAAAGTCCGGGGGAGCAGTTCTTC. This gives the protein CASSESPGEQFF.

The sample holds a few counts of this clonotype. Given the absence of the conserved phenylalanine or tryptophan at the CDR3 end, a read error is likely. This chain connects TRBV9 to TRBJ1-1; TRBD1 matches at 11 bases. Looked up from germline, CDR1 is SGDLS and CDR2 is YYNGEE. Trimming removed 0 bases from V and 7 bases from J; junction bases left unmatched: 5. This CDR3 has 15 amino acids. The CDR3 bases are TGTGCCAGCAGCGTAGGAGGACAGGGGGCGGATGAAGCTTTCCTT. It translates to CASSVGGQGADEAFL.